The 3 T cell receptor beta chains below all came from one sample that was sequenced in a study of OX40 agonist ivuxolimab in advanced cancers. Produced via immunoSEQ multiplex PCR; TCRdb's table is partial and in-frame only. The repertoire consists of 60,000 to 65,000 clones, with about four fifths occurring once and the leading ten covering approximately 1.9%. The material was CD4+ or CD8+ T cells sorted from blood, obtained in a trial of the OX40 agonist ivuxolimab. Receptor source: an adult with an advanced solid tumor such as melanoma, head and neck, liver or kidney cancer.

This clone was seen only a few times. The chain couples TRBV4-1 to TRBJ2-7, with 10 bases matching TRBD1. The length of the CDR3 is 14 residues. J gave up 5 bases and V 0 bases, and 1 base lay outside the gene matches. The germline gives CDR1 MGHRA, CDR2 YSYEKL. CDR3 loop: CASSQEGTGDEQYF. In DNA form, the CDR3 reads TGCGCCAGCAGCCAAGAAGGGACAGGGGACGAGCAGTACTTC.

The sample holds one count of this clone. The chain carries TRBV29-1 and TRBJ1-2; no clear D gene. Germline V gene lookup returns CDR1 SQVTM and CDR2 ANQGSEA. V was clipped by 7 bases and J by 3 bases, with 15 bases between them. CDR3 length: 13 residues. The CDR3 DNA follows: TGCAGCGGTAAAGGTTCCACCGACTATGGCTACACCTTC. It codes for CSGKGSTDYGYTF.

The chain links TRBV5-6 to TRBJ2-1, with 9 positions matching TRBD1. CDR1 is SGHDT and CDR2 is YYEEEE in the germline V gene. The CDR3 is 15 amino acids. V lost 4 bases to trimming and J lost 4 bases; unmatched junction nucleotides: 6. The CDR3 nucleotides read TGTGCCAGCAGCCAAACCGACAGGGGGTACAATGAGCAGTTCTTC. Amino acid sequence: CASSQTDRGYNEQFF.